The clone carrying this T cell receptor (beta chain) appeared many times. No antigen is known for it. The read stops 3 residues short of the end of the CDR3; the missing end is completed from the germline J gene. The CVID group had under 16 females and approximately 30 males, mean age roughly 40. Using immunoSEQ multiplex PCR, the repertoire was profiled, and TCRdb retains in-frame clones only, with some absent. Sampling found tens of thousands of clones, none seen once. The germline CDR1 and CDR2 sequences are SNHLY and FYNNEI. The CDR3 length is 15 residues. J was trimmed by 1 base and V by 5 bases; bases with no gene match: 3. The data belong to a study of T cell clonality in common variable immunodeficiency. The study, taken as a whole, reports: CVID subjects had higher TCRbeta clonality than healthy controls, most marked in about a third. In common variable immunodeficiency, TCR beta chains reportedly carried fewer deletions and N-nucleotide insertions.

This receptor was obtained from a human donor with common variable immunodeficiency. Sequencing was performed on peripheral blood mononuclear cells. V and J are TRBV2 and TRBJ1-5, with 9 bases lining up with TRBD1. The sequenced CDR3 bases are TGTGCCAGCAGTCGGGACAGGGCCAGCAATCAGCCC. Protein sequence: CASSRDRASNQP. The whole CDR3 region reads CASSRDRASNQPQHF.